The present TCR beta chain was sequenced within a study of cytomegalovirus exposure and HLA in healthy donors. Study-wide findings and caveats: An analysis done earlier found most TCR beta V segments productive about 90% or about 30% of the time.

PCR amplification relied on 60 Vbeta primers (plus 13 Jbeta primers). Assay used: immunoSEQ multiplex PCR; TCRdb lists only in-frame clones, some missing. The table shows 120,000 or so clones, with around 87% occurring only once. This clone was detected once. The antigen is undetermined. This CDR3 has 12 residues. Germline assignment: CDR1 SQVTM and CDR2 ANQGSEA. J was trimmed by 5 bases and V by 7 bases; bases with no gene match: 4. V usage is TRBV29-1 and J usage is TRBJ1-5, with 8 bases that match TRBD1. This TCR was sampled from a man between 35 and 55 years old in good health and CMV-seronegative. Sequencing used PBMCs. DNA for the CDR3: TGCAGCGCTGGGACAGGCGATCAGCCCCAGCATTTT. Protein product: CSAGTGDQPQHF.